The present TCR beta chain was sequenced within a study of CD8 T cells in ankylosing spondylitis. The CDR3 has 13 amino acids. V lost 4 bases and J lost 6, with 12 bases in between. The germline V gene encodes CDR1 SGDLS and CDR2 YYNGEE. TCRdb fed the 5' RACE reads into MiXCR, producing one record per CDR3 protein. The table has about 25,000 distinct CDR3 sequences, less than 3% seen once. The material sequenced was blood, either unsorted or a sorted T cell fraction (not recorded which). The source of this sequence is a female donor with ankylosing spondylitis or in good health (not recorded which). The gene calls are TRBV9 and TRBJ2-3; D is ambiguous. The CDR3 region has the DNA TGTGCCAGCAGCCCCCGGTGGGTCGATACGCAGTATTTT. Encoded protein: CASSPRWVDTQYF.